This is a list of T cell receptor beta chains from one sample in a study of OX40 agonist ivuxolimab in advanced cancers. Sequencing used immunoSEQ multiplex PCR; TCRdb keeps in-frame clones, though not all of them. The sample records about 80,000 clones, approximately 91% being singletons. This sample comprised CD4+ or CD8+ T cells sorted from blood, obtained in a trial of the OX40 agonist ivuxolimab. The receptors were sampled from an adult with an advanced solid tumor such as melanoma, head and neck, liver or kidney cancer. Both conserved end residues are part of each CDR3. The order of the fields is V gene, D gene, J gene, clone size, CDR3 protein, CDR3 DNA. D genes are given only for firm matches. Clone size is stated in some rows and not others, as once, few, many or a class when expanded.

v_call: TRBV6-5; d_call: -; j_call: TRBJ1-2; clone_size: -; cdr3_aa: CASSYSPSNYGYTF; cdr3_nt: TGTGCCAGCAGTTACAGTCCCAGTAACTATGGCTACACCTTC
v_call: TRBV6-5; d_call: -; j_call: TRBJ1-1; clone_size: -; cdr3_aa: CASILTEGNTEAFF; cdr3_nt: TGTGCCAGCATCCTAACTGAAGGCAACACTGAAGCTTTCTTT
v_call: TRBV5-4; d_call: -; j_call: TRBJ2-7; clone_size: -; cdr3_aa: CASSLGQRYEQYF; cdr3_nt: TGTGCCAGCAGCTTGGGACAGCGATACGAGCAGTACTTC
v_call: TRBV28; d_call: -; j_call: TRBJ2-7; clone_size: once; cdr3_aa: CASSWGVSSYEQYF; cdr3_nt: TGTGCCAGCAGTTGGGGCGTAAGCTCCTACGAGCAGTACTTC
v_call: TRBV2; d_call: -; j_call: TRBJ2-7; clone_size: -; cdr3_aa: CASSEDFSYEQYF; cdr3_nt: TGTGCCAGCAGTGAGGACTTCTCCTACGAGCAGTACTTC
v_call: TRBV28; d_call: TRBD2; j_call: TRBJ2-1; clone_size: once; cdr3_aa: CASSPSPGLAYNEQFF; cdr3_nt: TGTGCCAGCAGTCCATCACCGGGACTAGCGTACAATGAGCAGTTCTTC
v_call: TRBV7-8; d_call: -; j_call: TRBJ1-5; clone_size: -; cdr3_aa: CASSLAQAQPQHF; cdr3_nt: TGTGCCAGCAGCTTAGCGCAAGCTCAGCCCCAGCATTTT
v_call: TRBV9; d_call: -; j_call: TRBJ2-3; clone_size: -; cdr3_aa: CASSQGGDTQYF; cdr3_nt: TGTGCCAGCAGTCAAGGGGGGGATACGCAGTATTTT
v_call: TRBV7-3; d_call: -; j_call: TRBJ2-6; clone_size: -; cdr3_aa: CASSLKGGANVLTF; cdr3_nt: TGTGCCAGCAGCTTAAAGGGTGGGGCCAACGTCCTGACTTTC
v_call: TRBV10-3; d_call: -; j_call: TRBJ2-3; clone_size: -; cdr3_aa: CAISDSTDTQYF; cdr3_nt: TGTGCCATCAGTGACAGCACAGATACGCAGTATTTT
v_call: TRBV5-1; d_call: TRBD1; j_call: TRBJ1-2; clone_size: few; cdr3_aa: CASSPTGDRGYTF; cdr3_nt: TGCGCCAGCAGCCCTACAGGGGATCGTGGCTACACCTTC
v_call: TRBV18; d_call: -; j_call: TRBJ2-2; clone_size: -; cdr3_aa: CASSPALTGELFF; cdr3_nt: TGTGCCAGCTCACCCGCCCTAACCGGGGAGCTGTTTTTT
v_call: TRBV7-6; d_call: -; j_call: TRBJ1-1; clone_size: -; cdr3_aa: CASSSHGGDEAFF; cdr3_nt: TGTGCCAGCAGTTCTCACGGCGGGGATGAAGCTTTCTTT
v_call: TRBV7-8; d_call: -; j_call: TRBJ1-1; clone_size: -; cdr3_aa: CASSLAGDAIITEAFF; cdr3_nt: TGTGCCAGCAGCTTAGCAGGGGATGCCATTATCACTGAAGCTTTCTTT
v_call: TRBV5-1; d_call: TRBD1; j_call: TRBJ2-7; clone_size: -; cdr3_aa: CASSFRTGPEQYF; cdr3_nt: TGCGCCAGCAGCTTCCGGACAGGCCCCGAGCAGTACTTC
v_call: TRBV27; d_call: TRBD1; j_call: TRBJ2-3; clone_size: -; cdr3_aa: CASSPAGQASTDTQYF; cdr3_nt: TGTGCCAGCAGTCCAGCTGGACAGGCTAGCACAGATACGCAGTATTTT
v_call: TRBV2; d_call: -; j_call: TRBJ1-5; clone_size: -; cdr3_aa: CASSVPYSNQPQHF; cdr3_nt: TGTGCCAGCAGTGTGCCATATAGCAATCAGCCCCAGCATTTT
v_call: TRBV7-3; d_call: TRBD2; j_call: TRBJ2-3; clone_size: -; cdr3_aa: CASSKLAGGGTDTQYF; cdr3_nt: TGTGCCAGCAGCAAACTAGCGGGAGGGGGCACAGATACGCAGTATTTT
v_call: TRBV5-1; d_call: -; j_call: TRBJ2-1; clone_size: -; cdr3_aa: CASRIARSGEQFF; cdr3_nt: TGCGCCAGCCGGATAGCGAGGTCGGGTGAGCAGTTCTTC
v_call: TRBV7-2; d_call: -; j_call: TRBJ2-7; clone_size: -; cdr3_aa: CASSLARGITYEQYF; cdr3_nt: TGTGCCAGCAGCTTAGCCAGGGGTATTACCTACGAGCAGTACTTC
v_call: TRBV27; d_call: -; j_call: TRBJ2-5; clone_size: -; cdr3_aa: CASSYGIWYQETQYF; cdr3_nt: TGTGCCAGCAGTTACGGGATATGGTACCAAGAGACCCAGTACTTC
v_call: TRBV28; d_call: -; j_call: TRBJ2-1; clone_size: once; cdr3_aa: CASSSRTPWNYNEQFF; cdr3_nt: TGTGCCAGCAGTTCCAGGACGCCCTGGAACTACAATGAGCAGTTCTTC
v_call: TRBV27; d_call: -; j_call: TRBJ2-1; clone_size: -; cdr3_aa: CASSRTGNEQFF; cdr3_nt: TGTGCCAGCAGTCGGACTGGGAATGAGCAGTTCTTC
v_call: TRBV7-8; d_call: TRBD1; j_call: TRBJ2-7; clone_size: -; cdr3_aa: CASSLVRRLTGGNYEQYF; cdr3_nt: TGTGCCAGCAGCTTAGTCCGAAGGTTGACAGGGGGCAACTACGAGCAGTACTTC
v_call: TRBV11-3; d_call: -; j_call: TRBJ1-4; clone_size: -; cdr3_aa: CASRKGEEEKLFF; cdr3_nt: TGTGCCAGCAGAAAGGGCGAGGAGGAAAAACTGTTTTTT
v_call: TRBV10-3; d_call: TRBD2; j_call: TRBJ2-5; clone_size: -; cdr3_aa: CAISETSGEETQYF; cdr3_nt: TGTGCCATCAGTGAAACTAGCGGAGAAGAGACCCAGTACTTC
v_call: TRBV5-8; d_call: -; j_call: TRBJ2-7; clone_size: -; cdr3_aa: CASSLEYEQYF; cdr3_nt: TGTGCCAGCAGCTTGGAGTACGAGCAGTACTTC
v_call: TRBV19; d_call: -; j_call: TRBJ2-7; clone_size: -; cdr3_aa: CASSIPPRPYEQYF; cdr3_nt: TGTGCCAGTAGTATACCTCCCAGACCCTACGAGCAGTACTTC
v_call: TRBV27; d_call: -; j_call: TRBJ1-5; clone_size: -; cdr3_aa: CASRSGYGNQPQHF; cdr3_nt: TGTGCCAGCAGGTCGGGTTATGGCAATCAGCCCCAGCATTTT
v_call: TRBV19; d_call: -; j_call: TRBJ2-7; clone_size: -; cdr3_aa: CASSIGPGLNYEQYF; cdr3_nt: TGTGCCAGTAGTATAGGCCCGGGACTGAACTACGAGCAGTACTTC